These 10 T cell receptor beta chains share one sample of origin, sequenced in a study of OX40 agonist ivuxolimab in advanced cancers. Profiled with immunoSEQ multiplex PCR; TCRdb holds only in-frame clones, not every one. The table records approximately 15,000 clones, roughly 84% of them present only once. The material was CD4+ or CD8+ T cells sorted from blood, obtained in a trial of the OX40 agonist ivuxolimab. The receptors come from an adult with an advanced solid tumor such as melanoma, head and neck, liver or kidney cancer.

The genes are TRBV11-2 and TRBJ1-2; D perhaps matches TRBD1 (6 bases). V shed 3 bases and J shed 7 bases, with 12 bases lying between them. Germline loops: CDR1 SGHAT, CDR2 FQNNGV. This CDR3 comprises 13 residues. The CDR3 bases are TGTGCCAGCAGCTTGCCGGGGGCGGTTGGCTACACCTTC. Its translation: CASSLPGAVGYTF.

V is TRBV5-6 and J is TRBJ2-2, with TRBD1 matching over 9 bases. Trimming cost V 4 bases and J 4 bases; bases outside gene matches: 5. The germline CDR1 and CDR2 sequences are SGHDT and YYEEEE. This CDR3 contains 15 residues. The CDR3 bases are TGTGCCAGCAGCCTGGGACAGGGTAGCACCGGGGAGCTGTTTTTT. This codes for CASSLGQGSTGELFF.

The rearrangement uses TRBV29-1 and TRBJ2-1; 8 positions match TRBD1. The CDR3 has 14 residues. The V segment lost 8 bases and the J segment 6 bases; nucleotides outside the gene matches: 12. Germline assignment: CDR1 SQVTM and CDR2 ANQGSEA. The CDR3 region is CSSGGQGAVNEQFF. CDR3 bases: TGCAGCTCTGGCGGGCAGGGGGCGGTCAATGAGCAGTTCTTC.

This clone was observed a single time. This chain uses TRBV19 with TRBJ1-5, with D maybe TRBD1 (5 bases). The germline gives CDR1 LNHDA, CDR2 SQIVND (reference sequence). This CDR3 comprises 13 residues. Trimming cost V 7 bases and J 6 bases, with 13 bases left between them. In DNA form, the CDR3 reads TGTGCCAGTACCGGGGGGGGTGTTCAGCCCCAGCATTTT. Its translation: CASTGGGVQPQHF.

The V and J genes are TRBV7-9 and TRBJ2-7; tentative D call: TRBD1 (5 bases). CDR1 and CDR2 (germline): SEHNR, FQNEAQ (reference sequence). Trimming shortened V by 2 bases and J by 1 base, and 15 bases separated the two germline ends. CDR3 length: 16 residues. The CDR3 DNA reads TGTGCCAGCAGCTTATACGTGACCAGGGCATCCTACGAGCAGTACTTC. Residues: CASSLYVTRASYEQYF.

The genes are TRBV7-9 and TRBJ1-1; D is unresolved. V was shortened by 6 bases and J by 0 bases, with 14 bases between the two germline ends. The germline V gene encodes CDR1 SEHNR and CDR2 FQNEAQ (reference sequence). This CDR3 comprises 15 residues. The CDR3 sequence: CASRTRRDLNTEAFF. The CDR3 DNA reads TGTGCCAGCAGGACTAGAAGGGATTTGAACACTGAAGCTTTCTTT.

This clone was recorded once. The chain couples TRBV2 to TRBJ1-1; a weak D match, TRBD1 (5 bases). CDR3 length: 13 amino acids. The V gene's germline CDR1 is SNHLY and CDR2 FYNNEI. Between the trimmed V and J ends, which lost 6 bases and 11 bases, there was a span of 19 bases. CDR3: CASSDPGLRLAFF. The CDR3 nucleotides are TGTGCCAGCAGCGATCCGGGACTCCGATTGGCTTTCTTT.

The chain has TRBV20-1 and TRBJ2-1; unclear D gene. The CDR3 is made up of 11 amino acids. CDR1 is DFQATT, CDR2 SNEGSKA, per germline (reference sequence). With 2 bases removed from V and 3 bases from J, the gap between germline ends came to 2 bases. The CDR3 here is CSARIYNEQFF. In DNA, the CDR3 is TGCAGTGCTAGAATCTACAATGAGCAGTTCTTC.

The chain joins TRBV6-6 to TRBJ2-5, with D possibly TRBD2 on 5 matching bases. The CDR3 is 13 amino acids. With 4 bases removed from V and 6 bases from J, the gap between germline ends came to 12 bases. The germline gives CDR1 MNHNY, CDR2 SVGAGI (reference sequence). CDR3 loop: CASSLAGDQTQYF. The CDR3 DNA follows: TGTGCCAGCAGTTTGGCGGGTGATCAGACCCAGTACTTC.

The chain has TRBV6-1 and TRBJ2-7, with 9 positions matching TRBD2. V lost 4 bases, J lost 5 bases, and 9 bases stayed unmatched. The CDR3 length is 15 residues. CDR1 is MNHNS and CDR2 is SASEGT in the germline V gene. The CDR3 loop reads CASSAPMAGGDEQYF. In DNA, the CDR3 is TGTGCCAGCAGTGCACCTATGGCGGGGGGGGACGAGCAGTACTTC.